This entry concerns a single T cell receptor beta chain. Germline-derived CDR1 and CDR2 are SQVTM and ANQGSEA. The CDR3 consists of 13 residues. Trimming left V 4 bases short and J 4 bases short, with 13 bases between. How the authors handled the data: Reference gene primer amplification gave nucleated cell count estimates. Only in-frame clones appear in the TCRdb table, and some are missing; sequencing was by immunoSEQ multiplex PCR. V, J and clone size are taken as reported in that table, and D and trimming were inferred from the DNA itself. The sample has about 190,000 clones, roughly 80% seen once. The data belong to a study of blood T cell repertoires in COVID-19. At the level of the study: Whether acute or convalescent, the COVID-19 samples came from the United States, Italy and Spain.

This clonotype originated in a man in his fifties or sixties who had recovered from COVID-19. The sample consisted of peripheral blood. The rearrangement uses TRBV29-1 and TRBJ1-2, with a weak D call TRBD1 (5 bases). The CDR3 loop is CSVGWGEGYGYTF. The CDR3 nucleotides are TGCAGCGTTGGATGGGGGGAGGGCTATGGCTACACCTTC.